One sample yielded the 26 T cell receptor beta chains listed below, sequenced in a study of cytomegalovirus exposure and HLA in healthy donors. This table comes from immunoSEQ multiplex PCR, and its TCRdb copy is limited to in-frame clones, with some not included. The sample consists of around 140,000 clones, about 87% of them appearing once. Input material: PBMCs. Receptors originate from a man in his late teens or twenties in good health and CMV-seropositive.

The chain's CDR3 is CASSQTDEQYF. DNA for the CDR3: TGTGCCAGCAGCCAGACAGACGAGCAGTACTTC. This chain connects TRBV7-9 to TRBJ2-7, with TRBD1 as a possible D gene (5 bases). The CDR3 covers 11 residues. Trimming left V 5 bases short and J 5 bases short, with 7 bases between. Germline-derived CDR1 and CDR2 are SEHNR and FQNEAQ (reference sequence). Supplemented by reference TRBV7-9 and TRBJ2-7, the full variable domain reads DTGVSQNPRHKITKRGQNVTFRCDPISEHNRLYWYRQTLGQGPEFLTYFQNEAQLEKSRLLSDRFSAERPKGSFSTLEIQRTEQGDSAMYLCASSQTDEQYFGPGTRLTVT.

This chain links TRBV5-4 with TRBJ2-5; TRBD2 agrees at 9 bases. Trimming removed 4 bases from V and 1 base from J; junction bases left unmatched: 11. Germline assignment: CDR1 SGHNT and CDR2 YYREEE (reference sequence). CDR3 length equals 17 residues. The CDR3 DNA reads TGTGCCAGCAGCCGGGGGGGTCTAGCGGGATTCCAAGAGACCCAGTACTTC. As protein: CASSRGGLAGFQETQYF.

The chain uses TRBV9 and TRBJ2-5, with 7 nucleotides matching TRBD2. Unmatched junction bases numbered 0, after V lost 3 bases and J lost 1 base. The CDR3 runs 13 residues. Per germline, CDR1 SGDLS and CDR2 YYNGEE. The CDR3: CASSAGGQETQYF. CDR3 nucleotide sequence: TGTGCCAGCAGCGCGGGGGGCCAAGAGACCCAGTACTTC.

This chain joins TRBV9 and TRBJ2-1, with a tentative D call TRBD2 (6 bases). The CDR3 loop spans 14 amino acids. V gave up 3 bases and J gave up 1 base, with 8 bases separating them. Germline values: CDR1 SGDLS, CDR2 YYNGEE. The CDR3 region is CASSGGRSYNEQFF. CDR3 DNA: TGTGCCAGCAGCGGGGGGAGGTCCTACAATGAGCAGTTCTTC.

J is TRBJ1-4 and V is TRBV27; no clear D gene. There are 15 residues in the CDR3. Deletions cut 1 base from V and 0 bases from J, with 6 bases between. Germline CDR1 and CDR2: MNHEY and SMNVEV (reference sequence). The CDR3 nucleotides read TGTGCCAGCAGTTTATTAGCTGCAACTAATGAAAAACTGTTTTTT. This sequence encodes CASSLLAATNEKLFF.

CDR3 loop: CASSYSTRAYEQYF. The CDR3 DNA reads TGTGCCAGCAGTTACTCGACTAGGGCCTACGAGCAGTACTTC. V is TRBV6-5 and J is TRBJ2-7, with D perhaps TRBD2 (6 bases). The CDR3 has 14 residues. V lost 0 bases and J 2 bases, leaving 8 bases between the germline ends. Germline V lookup: CDR1 MNHEY, CDR2 SVGAGI.

The chain couples TRBV6-1 to TRBJ2-3, with D possibly being TRBD1 (6 bases). The CDR3 spans 15 residues. V was trimmed by 3 bases and J by 2 bases, leaving 12 bases between them. The germline V gene encodes CDR1 MNHNS and CDR2 SASEGT. Here the CDR3 DNA reads TGTGCCAGCAGTGAGTCGACAGGAATCACAGATACGCAGTATTTT. It codes for CASSESTGITDTQYF.

V usage is TRBV7-6 and J usage is TRBJ1-4; the D gene is possibly TRBD1 (5 bases). Trimming took 1 base from V and 5 from J, leaving 17 bases between them. The CDR3 has 17 residues. Germline V gene sequence: CDR1 SGHVS, CDR2 FNYEAQ. The CDR3 loop reads CASSLEQAERRNEKLFF. CDR3 in DNA: TGTGCCAGCAGCTTAGAACAGGCCGAGAGGCGGAATGAAAAACTGTTTTTT.

This sequence joins TRBV9 and TRBJ2-7; TRBD1 matches 7 bases. The CDR3 sequence is 15 residues long. After removal of 3 bases from V and 7 bases from J, the junction contained 13 bases not matched to a gene. The germline V gene encodes CDR1 SGDLS and CDR2 YYNGEE. The CDR3 DNA is TGTGCCAGCAGCGACTACGGGACAGCGGTGTTAGAGCAGTACTTC. Translating gives CASSDYGTAVLEQYF.

The chain carries TRBV5-8 and TRBJ2-7, with TRBD1 matching 7 bases. CDR3 length: 15 amino acids. Trimming took 4 bases from V and 2 from J; bases not matched to a gene: 9. Germline V gene lookup returns CDR1 SGHTS and CDR2 YDEGEE. Written as DNA, the CDR3 is TGTGCCAGCAGCGCCTCCGGGACAGTGGCCTACGAGCAGTACTTC. As protein: CASSASGTVAYEQYF.

The chain couples TRBV5-1 to TRBJ1-1; the D is unclear. The germline V gene has CDR1 SGHRS and CDR2 YFSETQ. Trimming stripped 1 base from V and 7 bases from J, with 8 bases between. This CDR3 is built from 12 residues. CDR3 in DNA: TGCGCCAGCAGCTTGTACGAGGGTGAAGCTTTCTTT. Translated, it gives CASSLYEGEAFF.

This clone was observed once. The genes are TRBV6-6 and TRBJ1-1; D remains unclear. Germline loops: CDR1 MNHNY, CDR2 SVGAGI (reference sequence). There are 15 residues in the CDR3. Trimming cost V 2 bases and J 6 bases, with 16 bases left between them. The DNA for the CDR3 is TGTGCCAGCAGTTACAGGTGGGCCGGCTACGCTGAAGCTTTCTTT. It encodes CASSYRWAGYAEAFF.

The chain recombines TRBV6-4 with TRBJ1-1, with D unresolved. V was cut by 2 bases and J by 6 bases, with 7 bases left in between. This CDR3 spans 12 amino acids. Germline CDR1 is MRHNA and CDR2 is SNTAGT. CDR3 DNA: TGTGCCAGCAGTGACGGAGTATCTGAAGCTTTCTTT. Translating gives CASSDGVSEAFF.

This chain uses TRBV14 with TRBJ2-3; 12 nucleotides match TRBD2. This CDR3 contains 15 residues. The trim removed 3 bases at V and 4 bases at J, leaving 2 bases unmatched. Germline V CDR1 and CDR2: SGHDN, FVKESK. The CDR3 spells CASSHLAGGADTQYF. CDR3 DNA: TGTGCCAGCAGCCACCTAGCGGGGGGGGCAGATACGCAGTATTTT.

The chain has TRBV19 and TRBJ2-4, with D tentatively TRBD2 (7 bases). The CDR3 contains 16 residues. V was clipped by 5 bases and J by 0 bases, with 14 bases between them. Germline V gene sequence: CDR1 LNHDA, CDR2 SQIVND (reference sequence). CDR3 residues: CASSRGANVAKNIQYF. CDR3 nucleotides: TGTGCCAGTAGTCGGGGGGCAAACGTAGCCAAAAACATTCAGTACTTC.

This clone was seen just once. The chain recombines TRBV10-2 with TRBJ2-2, with TRBD2 matching 7 bases. CDR3 length equals 16 residues. Germline loops: CDR1 WSHSY, CDR2 SAAADI. V shed 9 bases, J shed 0 bases, and the junction held 10 bases outside the gene matches. The CDR3 loop reads CASRTGGETNTGELFF. The DNA of the CDR3 is TGCGCCAGTCGAACTGGGGGGGAGACGAACACCGGGGAGCTGTTTTTT.

The V gene is TRBV19, the J gene TRBJ2-3, with 9 bases fitting TRBD2. CDR3 length equals 14 residues. V was clipped by 4 bases and J by 7 bases; unmatched bases: 6. Per the germline V gene, CDR1 is LNHDA and CDR2 is SQIVND (reference sequence). CDR3 coding DNA: TGTGCCAGTAGTACCGGGACTAGCAAAAATACGCAGTATTTT. It specifies CASSTGTSKNTQYF.

This clone was detected only a few times. The V gene is TRBV28, the J gene TRBJ1-2; D is unclear. The germline CDR1 and CDR2 sequences are MDHEN and SYDVKM. This CDR3 comprises 12 residues. V was clipped by 10 bases and J by 2 bases, with 11 bases between them. For the CDR3, the DNA is TGTGCCACCCTAGGATCCAACTATGGCTACACCTTC. Its translation is CATLGSNYGYTF.

The chain employs TRBV20-1 and TRBJ2-1; perhaps TRBD2 as D (5 bases). Trimming stripped 6 bases from V and 7 bases from J, with 10 bases between. The CDR3 totals 11 residues. Germline loops: CDR1 DFQATT, CDR2 SNEGSKA (reference sequence). CDR3 sequence (DNA): TGCAGTGCCATAGCGTGGAATGAGCAGTTCTTC. Protein product: CSAIAWNEQFF.

The genes are TRBV21-1 and TRBJ1-4; the table calls TRBD1, which could not be checked here. TRBV21-1 is assigned pseudogene status. This CDR3 region has 16 residues. The CDR3 sequence is CASSTRGTGIIEKLFF. The CDR3 nucleotides read TGTGCCAGCAGCACCAGGGGGACAGGGATCATTGAAAAACTGTTTTTT.

The count of this clone is one. The chain recombines TRBV5-1 with TRBJ2-7, with TRBD1 matching 11 bases. CDR1 is SGHRS and CDR2 is YFSETQ in the germline V gene. J lost 7 bases, V lost 5 bases, and 8 bases had no gene match. This CDR3 has 14 residues. The CDR3 DNA reads TGCGCCAGCAGGACAGGGACAGGGGGTCGGGAGCAGTACTTC. It yields the protein CASRTGTGGREQYF.

This chain links TRBV2 with TRBJ1-2; 11 bases map to TRBD1. Germline V lookup: CDR1 SNHLY, CDR2 FYNNEI. This CDR3 comprises 14 residues. V was clipped by 5 bases and J by 3 bases; unmatched bases: 2. CDR3 protein: CASSRDRGDYGYTF. CDR3 bases: TGTGCCAGCAGTAGGGACAGGGGGGACTATGGCTACACCTTC. The full variable domain, completed using reference TRBV2 and TRBJ1-2, is EPEVTQTPSHQVTQMGQEVILRCVPISNHLYFYWYRQILGQKVEFLVSFYNNEISEKSEIFDDQFSVERPDGSNFTLKIRSTKLEDSAMYFCASSRDRGDYGYTFGSGTRLTVV.

This chain links TRBV27 with TRBJ1-5, with D perhaps TRBD1 (5 bases). The V gene lost 7 bases and the J gene lost 1 base, with 14 bases spanning the gap. The germline gives CDR1 MNHEY, CDR2 SMNVEV (reference sequence). The CDR3 runs 15 residues. The CDR3, as DNA: TGTGCCAGCACTGCAAGGGGAGGGAGCAATCAGCCCCAGCATTTT. Translation gives CASTARGGSNQPQHF.

The chain is built from TRBV10-1 and TRBJ2-3; TRBD1 is a possible D gene (6 bases). CDR1 is WNHNN, CDR2 SYGVQD, per germline (reference sequence). The V end was cut by 8 bases, the J end by 4 bases, with 13 bases between. CDR3 size: 13 residues. CDR3 amino acids: CASGGRDSDTQYF. In nucleotides, the CDR3 is TGCGCCAGCGGGGGCAGGGATTCAGATACGCAGTATTTT.

J is TRBJ2-7 and V is TRBV11-3; TRBD1 agrees at 7 bases. The CDR3 runs 13 residues. The J segment lost 3 bases and the V segment lost 3 bases, leaving 2 bases of the junction unmatched. The germline V gene encodes CDR1 SGHNT and CDR2 YENEEA. The CDR3 here is CASSLDRSYEQYF. CDR3 DNA: TGTGCCAGCAGCTTGGACAGGAGCTACGAGCAGTACTTC.

V gene TRBV5-1 combines with J gene TRBJ1-1, with 8 nucleotides matching TRBD1. CDR3 length: 15 residues. Unmatched junction bases numbered 7, after V lost 2 bases and J lost 4 bases. Germline lookup yields CDR1 SGHRS and CDR2 YFSETQ. DNA of the CDR3: TGCGCCAGCAGCTTTGGGGACAGGCCGGCCACTGAAGCTTTCTTT. It is translated as CASSFGDRPATEAFF.